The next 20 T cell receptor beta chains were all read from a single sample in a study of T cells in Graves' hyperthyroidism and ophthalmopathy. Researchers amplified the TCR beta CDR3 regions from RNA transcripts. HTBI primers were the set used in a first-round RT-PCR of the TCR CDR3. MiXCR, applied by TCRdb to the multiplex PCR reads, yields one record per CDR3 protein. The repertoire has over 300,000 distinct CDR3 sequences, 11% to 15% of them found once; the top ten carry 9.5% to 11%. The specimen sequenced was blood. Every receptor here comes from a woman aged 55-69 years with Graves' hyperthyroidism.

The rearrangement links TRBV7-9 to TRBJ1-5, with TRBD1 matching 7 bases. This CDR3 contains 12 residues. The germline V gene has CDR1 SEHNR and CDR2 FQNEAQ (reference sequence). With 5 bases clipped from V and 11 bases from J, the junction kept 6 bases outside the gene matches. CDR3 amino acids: CASSTGVGAQHF. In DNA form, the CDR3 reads TGTGCCAGCAGCACAGGGGTCGGGGCCCAGCATTTT.

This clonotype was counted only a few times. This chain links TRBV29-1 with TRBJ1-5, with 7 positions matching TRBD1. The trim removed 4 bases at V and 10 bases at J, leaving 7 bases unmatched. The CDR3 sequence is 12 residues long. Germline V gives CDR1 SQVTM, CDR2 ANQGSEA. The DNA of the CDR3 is TGCAGCGTTGGATCCCCAGGGGGACCCCAGCATTTT. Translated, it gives CSVGSPGGPQHF. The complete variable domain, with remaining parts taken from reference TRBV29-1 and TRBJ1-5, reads SAVISQKPSRDICQRGTSLTIQCQVDSQVTMMFWYRQQPGQSLTLIATANQGSEATYESGFVIDKFPISRPNLTFSTLTVSNMSPEDSSIYLCSVGSPGGPQHFGDGTRLSIL.

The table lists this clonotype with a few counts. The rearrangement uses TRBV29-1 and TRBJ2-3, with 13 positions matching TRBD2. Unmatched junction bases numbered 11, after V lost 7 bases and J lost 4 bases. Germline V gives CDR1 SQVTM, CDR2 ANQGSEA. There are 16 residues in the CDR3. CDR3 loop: CSARRLAGGGADTQYF. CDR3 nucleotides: TGCAGCGCCCGCCGACTAGCGGGAGGCGGGGCAGATACGCAGTATTTT.

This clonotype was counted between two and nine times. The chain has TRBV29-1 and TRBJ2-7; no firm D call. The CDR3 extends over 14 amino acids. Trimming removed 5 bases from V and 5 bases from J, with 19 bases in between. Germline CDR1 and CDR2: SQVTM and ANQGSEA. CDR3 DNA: TGCAGCGTTAACAAAGGCCCCAGTAGCCACGAGCAGTACTTC. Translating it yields CSVNKGPSSHEQYF.

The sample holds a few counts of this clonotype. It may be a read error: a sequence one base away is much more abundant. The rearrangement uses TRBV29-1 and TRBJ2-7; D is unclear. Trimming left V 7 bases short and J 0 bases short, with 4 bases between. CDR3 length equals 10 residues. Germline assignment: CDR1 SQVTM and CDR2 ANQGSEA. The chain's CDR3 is CSAVSYEQYF. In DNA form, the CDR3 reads TGCAGCGCGGTCTCCTACGAGCAGTACTTC.

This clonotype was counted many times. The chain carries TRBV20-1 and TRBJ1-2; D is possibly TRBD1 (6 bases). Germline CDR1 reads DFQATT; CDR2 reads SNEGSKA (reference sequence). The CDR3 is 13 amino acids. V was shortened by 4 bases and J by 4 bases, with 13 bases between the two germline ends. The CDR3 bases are TGCAGTGCTAAGGGGGTGGGAGGCTATGGCTACACCTTC. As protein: CSAKGVGGYGYTF.

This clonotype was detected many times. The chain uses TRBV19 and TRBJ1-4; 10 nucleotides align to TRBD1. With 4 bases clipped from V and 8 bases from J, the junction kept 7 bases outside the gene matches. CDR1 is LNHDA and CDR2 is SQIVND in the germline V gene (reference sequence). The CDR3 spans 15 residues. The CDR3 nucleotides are TGTGCCAGTAGTACCTCCGGGACAGGGGACGAAAAACTGTTTTTT. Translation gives CASSTSGTGDEKLFF. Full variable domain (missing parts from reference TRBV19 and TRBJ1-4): DGGITQSPKYLFRKEGQNVTLSCEQNLNHDAMYWYRQDPGQGLRLIYYSQIVNDFQKGDIAEGYSVSREKKESFPLTVTSAQKNPTAFYLCASSTSGTGDEKLFFGSGTQLSVL.

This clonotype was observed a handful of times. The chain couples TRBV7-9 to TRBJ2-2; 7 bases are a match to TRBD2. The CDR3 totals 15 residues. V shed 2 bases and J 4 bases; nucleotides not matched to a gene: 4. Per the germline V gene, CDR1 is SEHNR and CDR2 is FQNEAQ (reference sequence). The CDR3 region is CASSLLASGTGELFF. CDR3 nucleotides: TGTGCCAGCAGCTTACTCGCTAGCGGCACCGGGGAGCTGTTTTTT.

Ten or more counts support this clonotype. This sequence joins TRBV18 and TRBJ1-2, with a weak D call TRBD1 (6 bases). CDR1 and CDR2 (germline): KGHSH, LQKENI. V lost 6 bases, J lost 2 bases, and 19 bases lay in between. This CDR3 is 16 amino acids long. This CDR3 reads CASSTSVGGPNYGYTF. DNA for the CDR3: TGTGCCAGCTCTACGAGTGTGGGGGGCCCAAACTATGGCTACACCTTC.

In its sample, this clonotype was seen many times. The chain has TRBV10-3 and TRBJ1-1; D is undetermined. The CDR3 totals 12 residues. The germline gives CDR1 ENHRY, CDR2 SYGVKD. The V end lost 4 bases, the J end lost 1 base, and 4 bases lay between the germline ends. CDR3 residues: CAISVQNTEAFF. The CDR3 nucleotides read TGTGCCATCAGTGTCCAGAACACTGAAGCTTTCTTT.

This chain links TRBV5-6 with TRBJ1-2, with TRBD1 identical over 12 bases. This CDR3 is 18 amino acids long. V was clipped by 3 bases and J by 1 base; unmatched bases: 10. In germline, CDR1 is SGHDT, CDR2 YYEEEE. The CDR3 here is CASSSAGTGGELNYGYTF. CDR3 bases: TGTGCCAGCAGCTCAGCCGGGACAGGGGGCGAACTTAACTATGGCTACACCTTC.

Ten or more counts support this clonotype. The CDR3 loop reads CASSLEEYNEQFF. The CDR3 DNA is TGTGCCAGCAGTTTGGAAGAGTACAATGAGCAGTTCTTC. The chain is built from TRBV12-3 or TRBV12-4 and TRBJ2-1; no reliable D call. The CDR3 consists of 13 residues. V lost 3 bases, J lost 4 bases, and 7 bases lay in between.

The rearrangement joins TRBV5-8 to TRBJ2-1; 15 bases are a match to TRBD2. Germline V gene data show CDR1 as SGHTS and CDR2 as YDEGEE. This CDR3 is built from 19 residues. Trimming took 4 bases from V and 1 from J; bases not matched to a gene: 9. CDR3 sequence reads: CASSTSFGLAGGSYNEQFF. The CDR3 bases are TGTGCCAGCAGCACGAGCTTCGGACTAGCGGGAGGGTCCTACAATGAGCAGTTCTTC.

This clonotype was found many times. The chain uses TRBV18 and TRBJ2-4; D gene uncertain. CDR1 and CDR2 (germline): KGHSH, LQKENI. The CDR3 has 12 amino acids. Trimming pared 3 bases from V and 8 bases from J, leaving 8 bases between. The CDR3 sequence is CASSPRTDIQYF. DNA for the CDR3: TGTGCCAGCTCACCTCGGACCGACATTCAGTACTTC.

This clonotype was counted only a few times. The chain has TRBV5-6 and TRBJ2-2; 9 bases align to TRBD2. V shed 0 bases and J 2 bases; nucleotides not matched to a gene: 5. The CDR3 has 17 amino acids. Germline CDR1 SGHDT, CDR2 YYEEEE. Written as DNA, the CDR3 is TGTGCCAGCAGCTTGGCCCCGGGACTAGCTAACACCGGGGAGCTGTTTTTT. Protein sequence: CASSLAPGLANTGELFF. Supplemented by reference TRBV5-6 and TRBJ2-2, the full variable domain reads DAGVTQSPTHLIKTRGQQVTLRCSPKSGHDTVSWYQQALGQGPQFIFQYYEEEERQRGNFPDRFSGHQFPNYSSELNVNALLLGDSALYLCASSLAPGLANTGELFFGEGSRLTVL.

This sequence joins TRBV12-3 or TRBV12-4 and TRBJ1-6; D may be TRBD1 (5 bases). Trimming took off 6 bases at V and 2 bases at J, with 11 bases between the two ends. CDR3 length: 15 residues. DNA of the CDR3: TGTGCCAGCAGACCCGACAGTACCTATAATTCACCCCTCCACTTT. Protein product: CASRPDSTYNSPLHF.

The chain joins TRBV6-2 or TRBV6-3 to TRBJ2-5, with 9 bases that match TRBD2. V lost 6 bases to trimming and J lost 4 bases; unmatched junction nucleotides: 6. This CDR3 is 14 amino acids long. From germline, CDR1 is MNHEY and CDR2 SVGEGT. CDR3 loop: CASSIAGAVETQYF. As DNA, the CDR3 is TGTGCCAGCAGCATAGCGGGAGCCGTAGAGACCCAGTACTTC.

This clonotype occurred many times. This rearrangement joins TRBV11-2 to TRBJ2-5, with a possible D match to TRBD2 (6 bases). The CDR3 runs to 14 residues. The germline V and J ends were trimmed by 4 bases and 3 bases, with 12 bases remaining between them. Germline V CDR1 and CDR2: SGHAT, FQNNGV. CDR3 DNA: TGTGCCAGCAGCTCCGGTTCGGGAGAAGAGACCCAGTACTTC. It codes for CASSSGSGEETQYF.

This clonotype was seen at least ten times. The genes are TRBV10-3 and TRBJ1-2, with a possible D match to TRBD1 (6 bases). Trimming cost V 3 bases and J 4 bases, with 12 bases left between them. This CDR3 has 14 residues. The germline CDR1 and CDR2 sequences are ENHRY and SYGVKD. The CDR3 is CAISDNQGSYGYTF. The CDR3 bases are TGTGCCATCAGTGATAACCAGGGGAGCTATGGCTACACCTTC.

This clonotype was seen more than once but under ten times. The CDR3 DNA is TGTGCCAGCGTCAGGGTAACGGGAGGGCCTTCAGATACGCAGTATTTT. This codes for CASVRVTGGPSDTQYF. The chain is built from TRBV12-3 or TRBV12-4 and TRBJ2-3, with 8 bases lining up with TRBD2. V gave up 8 bases and J gave up 4 bases; unmatched junction bases: 14. CDR3 size: 16 residues.